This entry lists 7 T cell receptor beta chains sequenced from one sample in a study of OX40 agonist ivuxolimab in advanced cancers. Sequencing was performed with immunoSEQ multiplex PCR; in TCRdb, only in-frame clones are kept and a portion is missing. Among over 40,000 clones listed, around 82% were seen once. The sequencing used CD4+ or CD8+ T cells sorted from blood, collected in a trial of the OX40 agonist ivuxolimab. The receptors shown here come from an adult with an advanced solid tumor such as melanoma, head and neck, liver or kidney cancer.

The CDR3 DNA reads as TGCGCCAGCAGTGAAGCTAGCGGGGGGAATACCTACGAGCAGTACTTC. This codes for CASSEASGGNTYEQYF. V and J are TRBV10-1 and TRBJ2-7; 11 nucleotides line up with TRBD2. Germline CDR1 WNHNN, CDR2 SYGVQD (reference sequence). This CDR3 is built from 16 residues. J lost 2 bases, V lost 3 bases, and 6 bases had no gene match.

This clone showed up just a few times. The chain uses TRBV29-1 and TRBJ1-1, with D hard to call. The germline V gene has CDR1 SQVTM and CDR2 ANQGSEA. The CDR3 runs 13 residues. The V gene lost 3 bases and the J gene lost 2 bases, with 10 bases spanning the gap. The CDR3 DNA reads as TGCAGCGTTGAGGCAGGCGGTAACACTGAAGCTTTCTTT. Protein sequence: CSVEAGGNTEAFF.

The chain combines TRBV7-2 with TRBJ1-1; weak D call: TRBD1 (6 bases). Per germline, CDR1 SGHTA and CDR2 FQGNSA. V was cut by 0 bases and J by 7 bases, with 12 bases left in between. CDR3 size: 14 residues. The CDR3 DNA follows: TGTGCCAGCAGCTTAGCGCGGGGGCGGGTTGAAGCTTTCTTT. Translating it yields CASSLARGRVEAFF. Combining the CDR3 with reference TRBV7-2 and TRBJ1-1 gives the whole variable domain GAGVSQSPSNKVTEKGKDVELRCDPISGHTALYWYRQSLGQGLEFLIYFQGNSAPDKSGLPSDRFSAERTGGSVSTLTIQRTQQEDSAVYLCASSLARGRVEAFFGQGTRLTVV.

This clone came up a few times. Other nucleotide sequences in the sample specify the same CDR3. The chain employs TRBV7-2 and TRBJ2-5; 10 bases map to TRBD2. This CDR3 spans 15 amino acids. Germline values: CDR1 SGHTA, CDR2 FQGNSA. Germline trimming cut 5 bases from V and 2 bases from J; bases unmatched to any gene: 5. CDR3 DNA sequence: TGTGCCAGCAGCAAACTAGCGGGGCCTCAAGAGACCCAGTACTTC. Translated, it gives CASSKLAGPQETQYF.

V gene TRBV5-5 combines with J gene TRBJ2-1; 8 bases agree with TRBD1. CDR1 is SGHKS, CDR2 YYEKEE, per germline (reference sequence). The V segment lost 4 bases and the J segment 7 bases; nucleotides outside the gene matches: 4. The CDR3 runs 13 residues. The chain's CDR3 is CASSRDRRNEQFF. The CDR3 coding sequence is TGTGCCAGCAGCCGGGACAGGCGGAATGAGCAGTTCTTC.

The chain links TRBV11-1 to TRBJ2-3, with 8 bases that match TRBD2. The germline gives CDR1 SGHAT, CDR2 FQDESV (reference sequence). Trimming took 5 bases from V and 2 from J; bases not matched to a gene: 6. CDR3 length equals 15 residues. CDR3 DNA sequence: TGTGCCAGCAGCCGTAGCGGGGACCACACAGATACGCAGTATTTT. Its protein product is CASSRSGDHTDTQYF.

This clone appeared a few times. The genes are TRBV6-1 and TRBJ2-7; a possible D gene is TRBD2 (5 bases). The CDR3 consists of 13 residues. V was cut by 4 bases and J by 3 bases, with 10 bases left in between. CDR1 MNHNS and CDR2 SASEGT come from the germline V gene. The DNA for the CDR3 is TGTGCCAGCAGTGTGCTCGGAGGCTACGAGCAGTACTTC. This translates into CASSVLGGYEQYF.